This TCR beta chain was recovered during a study of blood T cell repertoires in COVID-19 (TCRdb year 2020). Concerning the study at large: Samples covering the acute and convalescent phases of COVID-19 were provided by collaborators in the United States, Italy and Spain. The material from the prospective study consisted of cDNA or gDNA derived from T cells, B-cell-depleted T cells, or PBMCs. Deeply sampled blood TCRbeta repertoires from subjects exposed to, actively infected with, or recovered from COVID-19 were included in the dataset. The repertoires were released in a freely available public database intended as a resource for research on the immune response to SARS-CoV-2. Samples were obtained from the ongoing ImmuneRACE study (first 160 participants) and from 1,000 to 1,500 subjects provided by 6 global collaborators. Sample metadata almost always included a de-identified subject ID, COVID-19 status, age in years and sex. HLA class I and class II types, where available, came from metadata supplied by the sample provider rather than from assay-based typing. What the authors observed across the whole study: Clinical and demographic metadata were provided uncurated, with the amount varying by source and participant.

The germline V gene provides CDR1 ENHRY and CDR2 SYGVKD. Spanning cysteine to phenylalanine, the CDR3 consists of 16 amino acids. Here the CDR3 DNA is all that survives: 48 bases in frame from base 1. Trimming accounts for 0 bases at V and 4 bases at J, while the number of junction bases matched to no gene is 5. The collaborating institutions used their own protocols to collect whole blood in K2EDTA tubes. For TCRbeta analysis, collaborators shipped samples as frozen whole blood, isolated PBMCs, or DNA extracted from either of those sample types. With respect to this clone: The antigen this receptor binds is unknown. It has no much larger one-base neighbor in the sample; base qualities were not kept.

The immunoSEQ Assay, a bias-controlled multiplex PCR, was used to amplify TCRbeta CDR3 regions from genomic DNA. As for how the authors treated the data: The number of nucleated cells in each sample was estimated by amplification of reference gene primers within the assay. Sequence reads were collapsed and filtered to measure the absolute abundance of every unique TCRbeta CDR3 rearrangement. For each sample, productive Simpson clonality was calculated by taking the square root of Simpson's diversity index across productive rearrangements. In TCRdb, the immuneACCESS table is reduced to in-frame sequences with V and J assigned. These tables do not hold every clone; where another copy was compared, an unresolved V gene accounts for under half, and the others remain unexplained. The V and J calls and the clone size are those of that table, but D and trimming were determined from the DNA. Counted in this sample were 30,000 to 40,000 clones; around 82% of them appeared once. The ten biggest clones cover approximately 4% of the sample.

The source material was peripheral blood. The source is a man aged 45-65 years with acute or convalescent COVID-19. The rearranged chain carries TRBV10-3 and TRBJ1-5, with 8 middle bases fitting TRBD1. The DNA sequence is as follows: TGTGCCATCAGTGAGTCCAGGACAGGGTATAATCAGCCCCAGCATTTT. It encodes CAISESRTGYNQPQHF.